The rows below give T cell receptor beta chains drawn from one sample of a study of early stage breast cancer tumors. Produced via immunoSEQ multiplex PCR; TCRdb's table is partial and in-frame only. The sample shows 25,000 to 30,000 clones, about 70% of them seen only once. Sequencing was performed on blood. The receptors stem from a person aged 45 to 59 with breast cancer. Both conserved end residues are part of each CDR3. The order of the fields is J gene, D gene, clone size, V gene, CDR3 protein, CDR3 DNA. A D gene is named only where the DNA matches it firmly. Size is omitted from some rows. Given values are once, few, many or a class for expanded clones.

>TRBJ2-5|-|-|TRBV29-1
CSVAGTPKETQYF
TGCAGCGTAGCCGGGACACCCAAAGAGACCCAGTACTTC
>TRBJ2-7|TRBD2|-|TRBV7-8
CASRGTGTSGSMYEQYF
TGTGCCAGCAGGGGAACCGGGACTAGCGGGAGTATGTACGAGCAGTACTTC
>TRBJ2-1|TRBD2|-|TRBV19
CASSIEGLARDEQFF
TGTGCCAGTAGTATAGAGGGACTAGCACGGGATGAGCAGTTCTTC
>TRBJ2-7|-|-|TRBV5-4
CASSGSRSLGLEQYF
TGTGCCAGCAGCGGCTCTAGGAGCCTGGGGCTCGAGCAGTACTTC
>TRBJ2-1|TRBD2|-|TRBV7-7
CASSLGTSGANEQFF
TGTGCTAGCAGCTTAGGGACTAGCGGGGCCAATGAGCAGTTCTTC
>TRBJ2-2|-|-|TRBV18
CASSPYRANTGELFF
TGTGCCAGCTCACCTTACCGGGCCAACACCGGGGAGCTGTTTTTT
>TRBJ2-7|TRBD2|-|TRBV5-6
CASSLGTGGPYEQYF
TGTGCCAGCAGCTTGGGTACGGGAGGGCCGTACGAGCAGTACTTC
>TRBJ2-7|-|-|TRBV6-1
CASSFSYEQYF
TGTGCCAGCAGTTTCTCCTACGAGCAGTACTTC
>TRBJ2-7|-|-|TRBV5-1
CASSFLADYEQYF
TGCGCCAGCAGCTTCCTGGCGGACTACGAGCAGTACTTC
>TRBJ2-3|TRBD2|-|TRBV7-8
CASSRGLADPSSTDTQYF
TGTGCCAGCAGCCGCGGACTAGCGGATCCATCTAGCACAGATACGCAGTATTTT
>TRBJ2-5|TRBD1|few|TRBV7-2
CASSLAWDRVKETQYF
TGTGCCAGCAGCTTAGCTTGGGACAGGGTAAAGGAGACCCAGTACTTC
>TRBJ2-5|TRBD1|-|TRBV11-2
CASSQGEKTQYF
TGTGCCAGCAGCCAGGGGGAGAAGACCCAGTACTTC
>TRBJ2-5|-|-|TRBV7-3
CASSPWWETQYF
TGTGCCAGCAGCCCCTGGTGGGAGACCCAGTACTTC
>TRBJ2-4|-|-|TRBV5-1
CASSSEAAKNIQYF
TGCGCCAGCAGCTCGGAGGCGGCCAAAAACATTCAGTACTTC
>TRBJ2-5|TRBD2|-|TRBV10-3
CAISESLGASGRRAQETQYF
TGTGCCATCAGTGAGTCGTTGGGGGCTAGCGGGAGGAGAGCACAAGAGACCCAGTACTTC
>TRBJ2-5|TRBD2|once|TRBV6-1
CASKRVAGGEETQYF
TGTGCCAGCAAGCGGGTAGCGGGAGGGGAGGAGACCCAGTACTTC
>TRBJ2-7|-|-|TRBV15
CATSRDGPYEQYF
TGTGCCACCAGCAGAGATGGTCCCTACGAGCAGTACTTC
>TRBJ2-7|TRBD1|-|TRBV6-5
CASGGTGVGYEQYF
TGTGCCAGCGGTGGGACAGGGGTGGGCTACGAGCAGTACTTC
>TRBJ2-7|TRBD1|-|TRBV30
CAWGDSSYEQYF
TGTGCCTGGGGGGACAGTTCCTACGAGCAGTACTTC
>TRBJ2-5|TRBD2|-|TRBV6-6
CASSSALLAGGETQYF
TGTGCCAGCAGTTCAGCGCTTCTAGCGGGTGGGGAGACCCAGTACTTC
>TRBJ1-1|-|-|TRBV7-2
CASSPRGPKPEAFF
TGTGCCAGCAGCCCCCGGGGCCCGAAGCCTGAAGCTTTCTTT
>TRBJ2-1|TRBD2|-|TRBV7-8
CASSPRLAGVSYNEQFF
TGTGCCAGCAGCCCTAGACTAGCGGGAGTCTCCTACAATGAGCAGTTCTTC
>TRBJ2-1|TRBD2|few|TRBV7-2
CASSLSGSGRGEQFF
TGTGCCAGCAGCTTATCGGGAAGCGGGAGGGGAGAGCAGTTCTTC
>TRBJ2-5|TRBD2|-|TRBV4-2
CASSQDGAGGPQGTQYF
TGTGCCAGCAGCCAAGACGGAGCGGGAGGGCCTCAAGGGACCCAGTACTTC
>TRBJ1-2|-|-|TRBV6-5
CASSYFGDGYTF
TGTGCCAGCAGTTACTTCGGGGATGGCTACACCTTC
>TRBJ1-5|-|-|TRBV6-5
CASSESRLGNQPQHF
TGTGCCAGTAGCGAAAGTCGGCTGGGCAATCAGCCCCAGCATTTT
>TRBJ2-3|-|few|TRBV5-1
CASSEERTASTDTQYF
TGCGCCAGCAGCGAGGAAAGGACAGCTAGCACAGATACGCAGTATTTT
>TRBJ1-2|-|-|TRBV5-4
CASSFPQGGGYTF
TGTGCCAGCAGCTTCCCCCAAGGGGGGGGCTACACCTTC
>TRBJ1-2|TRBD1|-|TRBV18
CASSTGQAYGYTF
TGTGCCAGCTCAACCGGACAGGCCTATGGCTACACCTTC